The 32 T cell receptor beta chains in this list originate from one sample, sequenced in a study of T cells in Graves' hyperthyroidism and ophthalmopathy. The TCR beta CDR3 regions underwent amplification using RNA transcripts as the source. HTBI primers were employed in a first-round RT-PCR of the TCR CDR3. From the multiplex PCR reads, TCRdb called clonotypes with MiXCR, one entry per CDR3 protein. The profile shows roughly 800,000 distinct CDR3 sequences, 38% of them singletons. The sample was blood. Receptors were obtained from a man between 18 and 29 years old with Graves' hyperthyroidism.

Comment on this clonotype: A much larger clone is a single base away; this may be a read error. V is TRBV2 and J is TRBJ1-4, with D unclear. This CDR3 spans 14 amino acids. The V and J ends lost 6 bases and 1 base respectively, with 9 bases between them. The germline V gene has CDR1 SNHLY and CDR2 FYNNEI. The CDR3 DNA follows: TGTGCCAGCAGCCGACTTCGAACTAATGAAAAACTGTTTTTT. This codes for CASSRLRTNEKLFF.

This clonotype has at least ten counts. The rearrangement uses TRBV20-1 and TRBJ1-2; 8 nucleotides line up with TRBD1. Germline CDR1 and CDR2: DFQATT and SNEGSKA (reference sequence). V lost 3 bases to trimming and J lost 8 bases; unmatched junction nucleotides: 8. The CDR3 sequence is 13 residues long. The CDR3 nucleotides are TGCAGTGCTAGTAAGGACAGGGTTTCCGGCTACACCTTC. It specifies CSASKDRVSGYTF.

V usage is TRBV3-1 and J usage is TRBJ2-5; D may correspond to TRBD1 or TRBD2 (6 bases each). The CDR3 sequence is 13 residues long. Trimming cost V 3 bases and J 8 bases, with 13 bases left between them. Germline V gene sequence: CDR1 LGHDT, CDR2 YNNKEL (reference sequence). CDR3 sequence reads: CASSHVQGGTQYF. DNA for the CDR3: TGTGCCAGCAGCCATGTACAGGGAGGAACCCAGTACTTC.

This clonotype was recorded a few times. The chain couples TRBV11-2 to TRBJ1-2; no definite D call. The CDR3 totals 16 residues. Trimming left V 1 base short and J 0 bases short, with 12 bases between. Germline CDR1 reads SGHAT; CDR2 reads FQNNGV. CDR3 DNA sequence: TGTGCCAGCAGCTTAGGATCTGACGGAACTAACTATGGCTACACCTTC. Protein product: CASSLGSDGTNYGYTF.

V is TRBV7-2 and J is TRBJ1-5; the match to TRBD1 covers 9 bases. The CDR3 runs 17 residues. In germline, CDR1 is SGHTA, CDR2 FQGNSA. V gave up 3 bases and J gave up 3 bases; unmatched junction bases: 9. The CDR3 sequence is CASSLGARDRVNQPQHF. Here the CDR3 DNA reads TGTGCCAGCAGCTTGGGGGCCCGGGACAGGGTCAATCAGCCCCAGCATTTT.

The rearrangement links TRBV19 to TRBJ2-7; weak D call: TRBD1 (5 bases). This CDR3 contains 14 residues. Trimming shortened V by 2 bases and J by 7 bases, and 15 bases separated the two germline ends. Germline values: CDR1 LNHDA, CDR2 SQIVND (reference sequence). The chain's CDR3 is CASSIRQGGGEQYF. The CDR3 nucleotides read TGTGCCAGTAGTATAAGGCAGGGCGGTGGGGAGCAGTACTTC.

This clonotype occurred many times. The chain combines TRBV19 with TRBJ1-5; tentatively, D is TRBD1 (6 bases). Germline loops: CDR1 LNHDA, CDR2 SQIVND (reference sequence). Trimming took off 0 bases at V and 7 bases at J, with 13 bases between the two ends. CDR3 length equals 15 residues. Here the CDR3 reads CASSIDAGERQPQHF. CDR3 bases: TGTGCCAGTAGTATAGATGCAGGGGAACGACAGCCCCAGCATTTT.

The rearrangement uses TRBV29-1 and TRBJ1-2; the D is unclear. Trimming left V 7 bases short and J 8 bases short, with 14 bases between. The V gene's germline CDR1 is SQVTM and CDR2 ANQGSEA. This CDR3 has 11 residues. Here the CDR3 reads CSAVGHEGYTF. Written as DNA, the CDR3 is TGCAGCGCCGTGGGCCACGAAGGCTACACCTTC.

The sample holds many counts of this clonotype. The chain is built from TRBV5-4 and TRBJ2-5; perhaps TRBD2 as D (6 bases). This CDR3 is 16 amino acids long. Germline V lookup: CDR1 SGHNT, CDR2 YYREEE (reference sequence). With 7 bases removed from V and 2 bases from J, the gap between germline ends came to 21 bases. The CDR3 region is CASAREVSGGQETQYF. The CDR3 DNA reads as TGTGCCAGCGCCCGAGAAGTTAGCGGAGGGCAAGAGACCCAGTACTTC.

As regards this clonotype: A much larger clone lies a single base off, so this may be a read error. The rearrangement uses TRBV2 and TRBJ1-5, with D maybe TRBD1 (5 bases). The germline gives CDR1 SNHLY, CDR2 FYNNEI. The CDR3 totals 16 residues. V dropped 4 bases and J dropped 0 bases, with 13 bases sitting between them. The CDR3 region is CASSGRDRYSNQPQHF. As DNA, the CDR3 is TGTGCCAGCAGTGGACGGGACCGATATAGCAATCAGCCCCAGCATTTT.

V and J are TRBV20-1 and TRBJ2-7; 12 bases are a match to TRBD1. The CDR3 is 15 residues long. Per germline, CDR1 DFQATT and CDR2 SNEGSKA (reference sequence). V shed 5 bases, J shed 7 bases, and the junction held 12 bases outside the gene matches. CDR3 in DNA: TGCAGTGCTGCCTCCCGGGGACAGGGGGCGCTTGAGCAGTACTTC. Translating gives CSAASRGQGALEQYF.

This sequence joins TRBV7-8 and TRBJ2-2, with D unresolved. Per germline, CDR1 SGHVS and CDR2 FQNEAQ. V was cut by 5 bases and J by 8 bases, with 15 bases left in between. CDR3 length: 14 amino acids. CDR3 DNA sequence: TGTGCCAGCAGCCCCATGCACTCCGTTGGGGAGCTGTTTTTT. Translated, it gives CASSPMHSVGELFF. The full variable domain, with the rest looked up from reference TRBV7-8 and TRBJ2-2, is GAGVSQSPRYKVAKRGQDVALRCDPISGHVSLFWYQQALGQGPEFLTYFQNEAQLDKSGLPSDRFFAERPEGSVSTLKIQRTQQEDSAVYLCASSPMHSVGELFFGEGSRLTVL.

This clonotype was seen only once. The chain recombines TRBV25-1 with TRBJ1-2; 9 bases match TRBD1. Losses at the gene ends were 4 bases for V and 12 bases for J; bases not matched to a gene: 9. CDR3 size: 13 residues. Germline CDR1 reads MGHDK; CDR2 reads SYGVNS. The CDR3 region is CASSVPGQGRHTF. DNA for the CDR3: TGTGCCAGCAGTGTTCCGGGACAGGGCCGCCACACCTTC.

The V and J genes are TRBV29-1 and TRBJ1-2; TRBD1 agrees at 8 bases. CDR3 size: 12 residues. Germline V gene data show CDR1 as SQVTM and CDR2 as ANQGSEA. V gave up 6 bases and J gave up 12 bases; unmatched junction bases: 12. The CDR3 coding sequence is TGCAGCGTGGAGGACAGGGTCTCTGGAAACACCTTC. This gives the protein CSVEDRVSGNTF. The full variable domain, completed using reference TRBV29-1 and TRBJ1-2, is SAVISQKPSRDICQRGTSLTIQCQVDSQVTMMFWYRQQPGQSLTLIATANQGSEATYESGFVIDKFPISRPNLTFSTLTVSNMSPEDSSIYLCSVEDRVSGNTFGSGTRLTVV.

This clonotype showed up many times. In DNA, the CDR3 is TGCAGTGCTCTCCTCGGGGGAGAAAAACTGTTTTTT. The encoded protein is CSALLGGEKLFF. This chain connects TRBV20-1 to TRBJ1-4, with a weak D call TRBD1 (5 bases). The length of the CDR3 is 12 residues. The germline V and J ends were trimmed by 5 bases and 8 bases, with 12 bases remaining between them. Germline V gene lookup returns CDR1 DFQATT and CDR2 SNEGSKA (reference sequence).

The chain carries TRBV11-2 and TRBJ2-7, with TRBD1 identical over 7 bases. Germline CDR1 and CDR2: SGHAT and FQNNGV. V was pared by 5 bases and J by 0 bases, with 7 bases of the junction left unmatched. This CDR3 has 15 residues. CDR3 protein: CASSVSTGSSYEQYF. The CDR3 coding sequence is TGTGCCAGCAGCGTCTCGACAGGGAGCTCCTACGAGCAGTACTTC.

On this clonotype itself: It is likely a read error, because the conserved phenylalanine at the end of the CDR3 is missing. The DNA is omitted, as the CDR3 cannot be located on it reliably, and the CDR3 follows TCRdb's listing. The V call is TRBV29-1, the J call TRBJ1-3; the listed D gene, TRBD1, was not tested against the DNA. The CDR3 has 8 residues if both end residues are counted. The germline CDR1 and CDR2 sequences are SQVTM and ANQGSEA. CDR3 sequence reads: CSATRQGD.

The rearrangement joins TRBV2 to TRBJ1-6; TRBD1 agrees at 7 bases. Germline CDR1 is SNHLY and CDR2 is FYNNEI. Trimming cost V 5 bases and J 6 bases; bases outside gene matches: 10. The CDR3 is made up of 16 amino acids. DNA for the CDR3: TGTGCCAGCAGTTTATCAACGGGACAGTTTAATTCACCCCTCCACTTT. Encoded protein: CASSLSTGQFNSPLHF.

This clonotype was detected ten times or more. The chain links TRBV20-1 to TRBJ1-2; no clear D gene. V was pared by 5 bases and J by 2 bases, with 12 bases between. CDR3 length equals 13 residues. Germline CDR1 and CDR2: DFQATT and SNEGSKA (reference sequence). CDR3 sequence (DNA): TGCAGTGCTGTGCCGCTCCTCAACTATGGCTACACCTTC. Protein sequence: CSAVPLLNYGYTF.

This clonotype showed up just a few times. The junction and the germline gene differ at one end; a read error may be behind it. The V call is TRBV5-1, the J call TRBJ2-7, with 10 nucleotides matching TRBD2. CDR3 length: 14 amino acids. The germline V gene encodes CDR1 SGHRS and CDR2 YFSETQ. The CDR3 spells CASTWTSGPYEQYF. CDR3 DNA sequence: TGCGCCAGCACCTGGACTAGCGGTCCCTACGAGCAATACTTC.

V gene TRBV2 combines with J gene TRBJ2-5, with D perhaps matching TRBD2 (6 bases). The V end lost 8 bases, the J end lost 1 base, and 14 bases lay between the germline ends. The CDR3 length is 14 residues. Germline loops: CDR1 SNHLY, CDR2 FYNNEI. CDR3 region: CASLGLQIQETQYF. Here the CDR3 DNA reads TGTGCCAGCTTGGGACTGCAAATCCAAGAGACCCAGTACTTC.

The chain employs TRBV7-2 and TRBJ1-3; D is unclear. The germline CDR1 and CDR2 sequences are SGHTA and FQGNSA. V was clipped by 4 bases and J by 8 bases, with 12 bases between them. This CDR3 is 13 amino acids long. The CDR3 sequence: CASSSAGRDTIYF. For the CDR3, the DNA is TGTGCCAGCAGCTCAGCGGGGAGAGACACCATATATTTT.

This clonotype was observed at least ten times. This chain uses TRBV7-9 with TRBJ2-7; D is unresolved. Trimming removed 8 bases from V and 6 bases from J, with 29 bases in between. This CDR3 has 17 residues. Germline V lookup: CDR1 SEHNR, CDR2 FQNEAQ (reference sequence). The CDR3 loop reads CASSPYSLGKTGREQYF. CDR3 in DNA: TGTGCCAGCTCCCCTTACAGCTTAGGAAAAACCGGCCGCGAGCAGTACTTC.

V gene TRBV9 combines with J gene TRBJ2-5; 13 bases fit TRBD2. The V gene's germline CDR1 is SGDLS and CDR2 YYNGEE. V was clipped by 2 bases and J by 3 bases; unmatched bases: 1. The CDR3 contains 15 residues. CDR3 coding DNA: TGTGCCAGCAGCGTTGGGACTAGCGGGGAAGAGACCCAGTACTTC. It specifies CASSVGTSGEETQYF. Looking up the rest from reference TRBV9 and TRBJ2-5 gives the full variable domain: DSGVTQTPKHLITATGQRVTLRCSPRSGDLSVYWYQQSLDQGLQFLIQYYNGEERAKGNILERFSAQQFPDLHSELNLSSLELGDSALYFCASSVGTSGEETQYFGPGTRLLVL.

There are many counts of this clonotype. The genes are TRBV2 and TRBJ1-5; D remains ambiguous. This CDR3 region has 13 residues. Germline V gene lookup returns CDR1 SNHLY and CDR2 FYNNEI. Trimming stripped 7 bases from V and 2 bases from J, with 9 bases between. The chain's CDR3 is CASKGMGNQPQHF. CDR3 nucleotide sequence: TGTGCCAGCAAGGGTATGGGCAATCAGCCCCAGCATTTT.

The sample holds many counts of this clonotype. The chain combines TRBV2 with TRBJ2-5; D is unresolved. Per the germline V gene, CDR1 is SNHLY and CDR2 is FYNNEI. The CDR3 contains 14 residues. Between the trimmed V and J ends, which lost 2 bases and 5 bases, there was a span of 12 bases. The CDR3 DNA follows: TGTGCCAGCAGTGAAAGGTCCGGGTTGGAGACCCAGTACTTC. As protein: CASSERSGLETQYF.

This clonotype came up many times. The genes are TRBV7-2 and TRBJ1-1; D perhaps matches TRBD1 (5 bases). CDR1 is SGHTA, CDR2 FQGNSA, per germline. This CDR3 comprises 13 residues. Trimming pared 3 bases from V and 5 bases from J, leaving 10 bases between. The CDR3 reads CASSFRDGTEAFF. The CDR3 nucleotides are TGTGCCAGCAGCTTCAGGGATGGGACTGAAGCTTTCTTT. The whole variable domain, remainder taken from reference TRBV7-2 and TRBJ1-1, is GAGVSQSPSNKVTEKGKDVELRCDPISGHTALYWYRQSLGQGLEFLIYFQGNSAPDKSGLPSDRFSAERTGGSVSTLTIQRTQQEDSAVYLCASSFRDGTEAFFGQGTRLTVV.

V gene TRBV25-1 combines with J gene TRBJ1-2; a possible D gene is TRBD1 (5 bases). Germline V gene lookup returns CDR1 MGHDK and CDR2 SYGVNS. This CDR3 contains 15 residues. The V gene lost 4 bases and the J gene lost 4 bases, with 16 bases spanning the gap. Here the CDR3 reads CASSVPGLTGYGYTF. The CDR3 nucleotides are TGTGCCAGCAGTGTTCCGGGACTGACGGGCTATGGCTACACCTTC.

The chain links TRBV10-3 to TRBJ1-2; TRBD1 matches 12 bases. This CDR3 has 14 residues. The junction had 7 bases not matched to a gene; V was cut back by 5 bases and J by 9 bases. CDR1 ENHRY and CDR2 SYGVKD come from the germline V gene. CDR3 sequence: CAISSGQGAESYTF. In DNA, the CDR3 is TGTGCCATCAGTTCGGGACAGGGGGCTGAAAGCTACACCTTC.

This clonotype was seen many times. V and J are TRBV20-1 and TRBJ1-1; D unresolved. The germline V gene has CDR1 DFQATT and CDR2 SNEGSKA (reference sequence). The CDR3 is 13 amino acids. The germline V and J ends were trimmed by 3 bases and 0 bases, with 8 bases remaining between them. DNA of the CDR3: TGCAGTGCTAGGCGCGGGATGAACACTGAAGCTTTCTTT. It specifies CSARRGMNTEAFF.

In this sample, this clonotype turned up many times. The chain employs TRBV2 and TRBJ2-6; D ambiguous. The length of the CDR3 is 16 residues. Germline V gives CDR1 SNHLY, CDR2 FYNNEI. The CDR3 coding sequence is TGTGCTTGTCCAGGAACGGGTGGTTCTGGGGCCAACGTCCTGACTTTC. Its translation: CACPGTGGSGANVLTF.

The chain is built from TRBV7-9 and TRBJ2-5; D is unclear. The germline gives CDR1 SEHNR, CDR2 FQNEAQ (reference sequence). The ends were cut back, 1 base at V and 7 bases at J, with 7 bases in the middle. CDR3 length: 12 residues. CDR3 loop: CASSLDQRTQYF. The CDR3, as DNA: TGTGCCAGCAGCTTAGATCAAAGGACCCAGTACTTC.